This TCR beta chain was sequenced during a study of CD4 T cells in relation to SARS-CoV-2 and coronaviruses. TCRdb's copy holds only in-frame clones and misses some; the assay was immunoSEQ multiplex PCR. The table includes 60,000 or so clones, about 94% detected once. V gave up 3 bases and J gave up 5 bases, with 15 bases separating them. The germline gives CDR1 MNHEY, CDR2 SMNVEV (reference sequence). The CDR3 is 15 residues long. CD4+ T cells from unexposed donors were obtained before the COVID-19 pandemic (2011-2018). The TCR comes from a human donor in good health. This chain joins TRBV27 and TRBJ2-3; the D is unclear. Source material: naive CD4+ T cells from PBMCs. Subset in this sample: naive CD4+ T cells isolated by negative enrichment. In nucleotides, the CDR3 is TGTGCCAGCAGTTTTGTGTCGGGCTCTCAAGATACGCAGTATTTT. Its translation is CASSFVSGSQDTQYF.